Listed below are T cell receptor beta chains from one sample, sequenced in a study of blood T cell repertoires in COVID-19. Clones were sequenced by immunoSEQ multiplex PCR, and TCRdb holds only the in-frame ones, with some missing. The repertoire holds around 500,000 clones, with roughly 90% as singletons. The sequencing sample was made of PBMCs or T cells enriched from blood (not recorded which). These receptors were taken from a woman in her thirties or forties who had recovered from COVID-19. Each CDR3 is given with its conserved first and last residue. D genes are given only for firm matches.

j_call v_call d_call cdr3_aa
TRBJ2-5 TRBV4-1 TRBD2 CASSQDALAGAETQYF
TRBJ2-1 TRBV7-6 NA CASSLVAGNYNEQFF
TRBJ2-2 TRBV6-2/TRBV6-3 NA CASSRPASPSTGELFF
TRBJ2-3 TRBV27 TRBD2 CASSLTRLAAGGTDTQYF
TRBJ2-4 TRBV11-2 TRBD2 CASSPLTGGAIQYF
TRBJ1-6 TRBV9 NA CASSVGFEGSPLHF
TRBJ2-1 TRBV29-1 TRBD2 CSVAPGLAVVISYNEQFF
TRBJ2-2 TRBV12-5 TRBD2 CASALTSGVNTGELFF
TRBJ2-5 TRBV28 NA CASGPQETQYF
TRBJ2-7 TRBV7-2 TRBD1 CASSLVFGQGYEQYF
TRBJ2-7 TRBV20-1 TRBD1 CSASLSGQGSSYEQYF
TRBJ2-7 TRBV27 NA CASSSPPGLAYEQYF
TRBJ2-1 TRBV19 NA CASNLGQHYNEQFF
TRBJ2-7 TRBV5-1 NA CASSLATGTYEQYF
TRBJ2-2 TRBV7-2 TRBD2 CASSLATTSLRTGELFF
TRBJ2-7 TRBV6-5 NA CASRNPLGAEQYF
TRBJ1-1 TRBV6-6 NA CASRVLLSGGEAFF
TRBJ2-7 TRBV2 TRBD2 CASSLTSGRNHEQYF
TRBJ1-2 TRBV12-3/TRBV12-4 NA CASSLYLNYGYTF
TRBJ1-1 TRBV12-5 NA CASGWRAEAFF
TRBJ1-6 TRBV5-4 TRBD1 CASSSSRGTVNSPLHF
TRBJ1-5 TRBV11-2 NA CASSLRGGPDRNQPQHF
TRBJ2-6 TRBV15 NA CATSRDQGFDSGANVLTF
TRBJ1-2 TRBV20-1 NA CSASTAFYGYTF
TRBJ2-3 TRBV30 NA CAWMRASLSDTQYF
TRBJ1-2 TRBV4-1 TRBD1 CASSRDRGKGGYTF
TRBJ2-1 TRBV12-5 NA CASGLVTRLVNEQFF
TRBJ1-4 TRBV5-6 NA CASSLGLEGIHEKLFF
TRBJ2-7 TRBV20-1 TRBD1 CSARTGYEQYF
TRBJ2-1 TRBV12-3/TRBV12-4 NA CASSFQRGAEQFF
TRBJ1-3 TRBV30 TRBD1 CAWSRTGSGNTIYF
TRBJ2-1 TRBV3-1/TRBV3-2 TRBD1 CASSQGGYRGSYNEQFF
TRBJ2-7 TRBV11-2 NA CASSLRQDTSYEQYF
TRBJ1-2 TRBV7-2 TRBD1 CASSRDRANYGYTF
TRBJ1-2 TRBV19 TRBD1 CASSLGQPNYGYTF
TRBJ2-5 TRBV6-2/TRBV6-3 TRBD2 CASSRRWTGGEETQYF
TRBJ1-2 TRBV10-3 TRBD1 CAISVQGAPNYGYTF
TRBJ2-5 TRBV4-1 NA CASSPVTDQETQYF
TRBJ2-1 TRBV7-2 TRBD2 CASSTGGLAESSYNEQFF
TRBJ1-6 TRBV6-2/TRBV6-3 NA CASSYNTVNSPLHF
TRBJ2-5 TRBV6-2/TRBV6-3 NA CASSYLSAGYMEETQYF
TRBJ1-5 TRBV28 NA CASRKLGEGNQPQHF
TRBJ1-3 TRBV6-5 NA CASSFSGGNTIYF
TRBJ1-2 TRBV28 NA CASRGDRAYGYTF
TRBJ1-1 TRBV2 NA CASSLEANTEAFF
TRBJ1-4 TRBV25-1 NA CASSEGSGAGGEKLFF
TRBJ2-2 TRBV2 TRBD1 CASSRDSNTGELFF
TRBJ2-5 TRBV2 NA CASVGRGETQYF
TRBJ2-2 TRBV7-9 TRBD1 CASSYRQGSNTGELFF
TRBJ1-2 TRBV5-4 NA CASSPGGLEDYGYTF
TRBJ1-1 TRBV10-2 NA CASSLDILWLGTEAFF
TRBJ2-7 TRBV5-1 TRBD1 CASSLGGQGYSYEQYF
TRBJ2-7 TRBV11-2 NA CASSYHSNSYEQYF